A single sample gave rise to the 23 T cell receptor beta chains below, sequenced in a study of blood T cell repertoires in COVID-19. Profiling relied on immunoSEQ multiplex PCR, and the TCRdb table lists in-frame clones only, not all of them. The table includes 65,000 to 85,000 clones, about 90% detected once. The sequenced sample was peripheral blood. The receptors come from a human donor in a cohort sampled during active COVID-19.

The rearrangement uses TRBV2 and TRBJ1-4, with TRBD1 identical over 8 bases. The trim removed 7 bases at V and 6 bases at J, leaving 10 bases unmatched. Germline V lookup: CDR1 SNHLY, CDR2 FYNNEI. This CDR3 spans 15 amino acids. The DNA for the CDR3 is TGTGCCAGCACCGCCCAGGGGGCTGGTGATGAAAAACTGTTTTTT. Protein: CASTAQGAGDEKLFF.

The chain recombines TRBV7-2 with TRBJ2-7; 10 bases map to TRBD1. Trimming removed 3 bases from V and 2 bases from J; junction bases left unmatched: 7. Germline CDR1 reads SGHTA; CDR2 reads FQGNSA. This CDR3 comprises 16 residues. Here the CDR3 reads CASSFRGTGEAYEQYF. CDR3 DNA: TGTGCCAGCAGCTTTAGAGGGACAGGGGAAGCCTACGAGCAGTACTTC.

The rearrangement joins TRBV5-6 to TRBJ1-1; D not resolved. V was clipped by 4 bases and J by 7 bases, with 8 bases between them. From germline, CDR1 is SGHDT and CDR2 YYEEEE. The CDR3 is 11 residues long. The CDR3 nucleotides read TGTGCCAGCAGCCTACAGCTTGAAGCTTTCTTT. Residues: CASSLQLEAFF.

Here the CDR3 DNA reads TGTGCCAGCAGTTACCCCGTAGCGGGAGGGGGAGAGACCCAGTACTTC. The encoded protein is CASSYPVAGGGETQYF. This sequence joins TRBV6-5 and TRBJ2-5, with 11 bases lining up with TRBD2. This CDR3 contains 16 residues. CDR1 is MNHEY and CDR2 is SVGAGI in the germline V gene. The V gene end was trimmed by 2 bases and the J gene end by 4 bases; junction bases not matched to a gene: 6.

V and J are TRBV5-1 and TRBJ1-4; no clear D. V shed 4 bases and J shed 1 base, with 8 bases lying between them. The CDR3 runs 14 residues. Germline-derived CDR1 and CDR2 are SGHRS and YFSETQ. The CDR3 is CASSNSVTNEKLFF. For the CDR3, the DNA is TGCGCCAGCAGCAACAGTGTAACTAATGAAAAACTGTTTTTT.

The J gene is TRBJ2-5, the V gene TRBV7-9; tentatively, D is TRBD2 (6 bases). Germline CDR1 SEHNR, CDR2 FQNEAQ (reference sequence). V was cut by 3 bases and J by 5 bases, with 13 bases left in between. There are 14 residues in the CDR3. CDR3 DNA sequence: TGTGCCAGCAGCTTGGCTAGCGTCCTCGAGACCCAGTACTTC. Amino acids: CASSLASVLETQYF.

The chain couples TRBV6-5 to TRBJ2-3; 11 bases map to TRBD2. The germline V gene has CDR1 MNHEY and CDR2 SVGAGI. V dropped 6 bases and J dropped 5; count of bases not matched to a gene: 4. The CDR3 loop spans 14 amino acids. CDR3 coding DNA: TGTGCCAGCAGGGGGCTAGCGGGGGGAGATACGCAGTATTTT. Protein sequence: CASRGLAGGDTQYF.

CDR3 sequence: CASSQSALSSGNTIYF. The CDR3 nucleotides read TGCGCCAGCAGCCAGAGTGCACTAAGCTCTGGAAACACCATATATTTT. This chain connects TRBV4-3 to TRBJ1-3; unclear D gene. CDR1 and CDR2 (germline): LGHNA, YSLEER. CDR3 length: 16 amino acids. V shed 3 bases and J shed 0 bases, with 12 bases lying between them.

This clone was recorded only once. An end of the junction differs from the germline gene, which may be a read error. J is TRBJ1-3 and V is TRBV12-3 or TRBV12-4; 10 bases are shared with TRBD1. This CDR3 region has 12 residues. In DNA, the CDR3 is TGTGCCAGCAGGGGGCGGCGGACAGGGGGGCATTTT. Translated: CASRGRRTGGHF.

V is TRBV24-1 and J is TRBJ2-3, with 7 positions matching TRBD2. Germline V gene data show CDR1 as KGHDR and CDR2 as SFDVKD. V gave up 1 base and J gave up 0 bases; unmatched junction bases: 3. This CDR3 is 16 amino acids long. In DNA form, the CDR3 reads TGTGCCACCAGTGATTTCGGCGGGAGCAGCACAGATACGCAGTATTTT. This codes for CATSDFGGSSTDTQYF.

This clone was recorded once. The J gene is TRBJ2-3, the V gene TRBV5-1, with TRBD2 matching over 7 bases. This CDR3 region has 15 residues. Germline loops: CDR1 SGHRS, CDR2 YFSETQ. Trimming removed 2 bases from V and 4 bases from J; junction bases left unmatched: 7. CDR3 in DNA: TGCGCCAGCAGCTTAGCGGGGATGGCTGCAGATACGCAGTATTTT. Its translation is CASSLAGMAADTQYF.

This clone was counted only a few times. The gene calls are TRBV7-6 and TRBJ1-2, with D maybe TRBD1 (5 bases). Germline CDR1 is SGHVS and CDR2 is FNYEAQ. V was cut by 5 bases and J by 8 bases, with 18 bases left in between. This CDR3 spans 14 amino acids. For the CDR3, the DNA is TGTGCCAGCAGCAAGACGATACAGGACGCGGGCTACACCTTC. This gives the protein CASSKTIQDAGYTF.

The chain has TRBV29-1 and TRBJ2-1, with no clear D. In germline, CDR1 is SQVTM, CDR2 ANQGSEA. The CDR3 covers 16 residues. V lost 5 bases, J lost 0 bases, and 17 bases lay in between. The CDR3: CSVYGPLAGSYNEQFF. In DNA, the CDR3 is TGCAGCGTTTATGGGCCCTTGGCAGGCTCCTACAATGAGCAGTTCTTC.

The chain uses TRBV5-1 and TRBJ2-2; 14 bases agree with TRBD2. CDR1 SGHRS and CDR2 YFSETQ come from the germline V gene. V lost 4 bases, J lost 2 bases, and 16 bases stayed unmatched. The CDR3 is made up of 21 amino acids. The CDR3 sequence: CASSPRTPGLAGARNTGELFF. The CDR3, as DNA: TGCGCCAGCAGCCCCAGGACACCGGGACTAGCGGGGGCGCGAAACACCGGGGAGCTGTTTTTT. The full variable domain, completed using reference TRBV5-1 and TRBJ2-2, is KAGVTQTPRYLIKTRGQQVTLSCSPISGHRSVSWYQQTPGQGLQFLFEYFSETQRNKGNFPGRFSGRQFSNSRSEMNVSTLELGDSALYLCASSPRTPGLAGARNTGELFFGEGSRLTVL.

The genes are TRBV5-1 and TRBJ1-2; D is unclear. Per germline, CDR1 SGHRS and CDR2 YFSETQ. V was cut by 0 bases and J by 7 bases, with 16 bases left in between. The CDR3 runs to 15 residues. CDR3 sequence: CASSLEVRGPSGYTF. The CDR3 DNA reads as TGCGCCAGCAGCTTGGAGGTTCGGGGTCCGAGTGGCTACACCTTC.

The V and J genes are TRBV28 and TRBJ1-2, with 9 bases that match TRBD1. The CDR3 runs to 12 residues. Germline CDR1 and CDR2: MDHEN and SYDVKM. With V trimmed by 10 bases and J by 4 bases, 4 bases remained unmatched. The CDR3, as DNA: TGTGCCACCGAGGACAGGGGCTATGGCTACACCTTC. Protein: CATEDRGYGYTF.

The chain has TRBV28 and TRBJ2-7; TRBD2 aligns across 11 bases. CDR3 length: 17 amino acids. With V trimmed by 4 bases and J by 2 bases, 10 bases remained unmatched. Germline CDR1 reads MDHEN; CDR2 reads SYDVKM. The DNA of the CDR3 is TGTGCCAGCAGTTGGAAGGGACTAGCGGAGGGAACCTACGAGCAGTACTTC. Its protein is CASSWKGLAEGTYEQYF.

The rearrangement links TRBV9 to TRBJ2-1; 8 nucleotides align to TRBD2. The CDR3 spans 15 residues. V dropped 4 bases and J dropped 9; count of bases not matched to a gene: 12. From germline, CDR1 is SGDLS and CDR2 YYNGEE. As DNA, the CDR3 is TGTGCCAGCAGCAAACGGGGGGGCGATGGAGGTGAGCAGTTCTTC. Translation: CASSKRGGDGGEQFF.

CDR3 sequence (DNA): TGTGCCAGTAGTGCTCCGGGATCCTACAATGAGCAGTTCTTC. Translated: CASSAPGSYNEQFF. The chain employs TRBV19 and TRBJ2-1, with a weak D call TRBD2 (5 bases). The length of the CDR3 is 14 residues. V lost 5 bases, J lost 1 base, and 9 bases lay in between. CDR1 is LNHDA, CDR2 SQIVND, per germline (reference sequence). Full variable domain (remainder filled in from reference TRBV19 and TRBJ2-1): DGGITQSPKYLFRKEGQNVTLSCEQNLNHDAMYWYRQDPGQGLRLIYYSQIVNDFQKGDIAEGYSVSREKKESFPLTVTSAQKNPTAFYLCASSAPGSYNEQFFGPGTRLTVL.

This clone was counted a single time. The genes are TRBV15 and TRBJ2-1, with a possible D match to TRBD1 (7 bases). Trimming cost V 0 bases and J 4 bases, with 16 bases left between them. This CDR3 has 17 amino acids. Germline-derived CDR1 and CDR2 are LNHNV and YYDKDF (reference sequence). The CDR3 sequence is CATSREGAGGTYNEQFF. The CDR3 DNA reads as TGTGCCACCAGCAGAGAAGGGGCAGGGGGGACGTACAATGAGCAGTTCTTC.

J is TRBJ2-7 and V is TRBV19; TRBD1 agrees at 7 bases. Germline assignment: CDR1 LNHDA and CDR2 SQIVND (reference sequence). The CDR3 loop spans 14 amino acids. After removal of 0 bases from V and 3 bases from J, the junction contained 2 bases not matched to a gene. CDR3: CASSIETGNYEQYF. In DNA, the CDR3 is TGTGCCAGTAGTATAGAGACAGGGAACTACGAGCAGTACTTC.

A remark on this clone: This sample also contains other DNA sequences that code for the same CDR3. The chain couples TRBV9 to TRBJ1-6, with 7 bases matching TRBD1. There are 15 residues in the CDR3. Germline V gene data show CDR1 as SGDLS and CDR2 as YYNGEE. V trimming: 5 bases; J trimming: 4 bases; junction bases outside the gene matches: 6. The CDR3 coding sequence is TGTGCCAGCAGTACAGGGGACGGGTATAATTCACCCCTCCACTTT. The encoded protein is CASSTGDGYNSPLHF.

There are a few counts of this clone. The genes are TRBV28 and TRBJ2-2; 15 bases agree with TRBD2. V gave up 4 bases and J gave up 1 base; unmatched junction bases: 1. The CDR3 sequence is 17 residues long. CDR1 and CDR2 from the germline V gene are MDHEN and SYDVKM. The CDR3 DNA reads as TGTGCCAGCAGTTGGACTAGCGGGAGGGGGAACACCGGGGAGCTGTTTTTT. It codes for CASSWTSGRGNTGELFF.